This T cell receptor (beta chain) came from a study of T cells in localized non-small cell lung cancer. General study points: Clonality of T cells reached its maximum in uninvolved adjacent lung, surpassing tumor. Because researchers sequenced only one region of the tumor, heterogeneity is still possible. Adjacent lung tissue had a median about 60 of the top 100 clones found in the tumor. Elevated circulating T cell density in blood was associated with longer overall survival.

With respect to this clone: As yet, its antigen is unknown.

Sequencing was performed with immunoSEQ multiplex PCR; in TCRdb, only in-frame clones are kept and a portion is missing. The data hold roughly 34,000 clones, with 75% to 90% observed a single time. This CDR3 spans 14 amino acids. Losses at the gene ends were 6 bases for V and 2 bases for J; bases not matched to a gene: 6. Germline V lookup: CDR1 LNHDA, CDR2 SQIVND (reference sequence). The sequence came from a man aged 35 to 69 with stage III lung adenocarcinoma. The sequencing used peripheral blood mononuclear cells, collected before any cancer treatment. The genes are TRBV19 and TRBJ2-5, with TRBD2 matching over 7 bases. This CDR3 reads CASRSAGNQETQYF. In DNA form, the CDR3 reads TGTGCCAGTAGATCAGCGGGGAATCAAGAGACCCAGTACTTC.